This is a list of T cell receptor beta chains from one sample in a study of lymphopenia after photon versus proton radiotherapy. Using immunoSEQ multiplex PCR, the repertoire was profiled, and TCRdb retains in-frame clones only, with some absent. The sample contains under 70,000 clones, roughly 90% of which appear only once. The input for sequencing was peripheral blood, taken from a patient treated with photon-based radiotherapy. Source of these receptors: a woman aged 40 to 49 with cholangiocarcinoma. Each CDR3 is given with its conserved first and last residue. Fields, in order: CDR3 DNA, CDR3 protein, D gene, J gene, V gene, clone size, CDR3 length. A D gene is named only where the DNA matches it firmly. Not all rows give a size; the values are once, few, many and, for expanded clones, a class.

CDR3 DNA: TGTGCCAGGGGGCTAATCACTGAAGCTTTCTTT; CDR3 protein: CARGLITEAFF; D gene: -; J gene: TRBJ1-1; V gene: TRBV19; clone size: -; CDR3 length: 11
CDR3 DNA: TGTGCCAGCAGCCCACGGACAGGGGCCTATGGCTACACCTTC; CDR3 protein: CASSPRTGAYGYTF; D gene: TRBD1; J gene: TRBJ1-2; V gene: TRBV9; clone size: -; CDR3 length: 14
CDR3 DNA: TGTGCCAGCACCACCCGACCGGGGTGGGATGAAGCTTTCTTT; CDR3 protein: CASTTRPGWDEAFF; D gene: -; J gene: TRBJ1-1; V gene: TRBV6-5; clone size: -; CDR3 length: 14
CDR3 DNA: TGTGCCAGCAGCTTTAGCGGGAGATTCTCCTACAATGAGCAGTTCTTC; CDR3 protein: CASSFSGRFSYNEQFF; D gene: TRBD2; J gene: TRBJ2-1; V gene: TRBV11-3; clone size: -; CDR3 length: 16
CDR3 DNA: TGTGCCAGCAGCTCCAAACCGGGGTTGAGTGAAGCTTTCTTT; CDR3 protein: CASSSKPGLSEAFF; D gene: -; J gene: TRBJ1-1; V gene: TRBV7-3; clone size: -; CDR3 length: 14
CDR3 DNA: TGCGCCAGCAGCTTACGGGGGACGGCGAACGATGGCTACACCTTC; CDR3 protein: CASSLRGTANDGYTF; D gene: -; J gene: TRBJ1-2; V gene: TRBV5-1; clone size: -; CDR3 length: 15
CDR3 DNA: TGTGCCAGCAGTAATTTAGCGGGGTATAATGAGCAGTTCTTC; CDR3 protein: CASSNLAGYNEQFF; D gene: TRBD2; J gene: TRBJ2-1; V gene: TRBV2; clone size: -; CDR3 length: 14
CDR3 DNA: TGTGCCAGCAGTTTATCGATATTCGCACCATCAGCTAACTATGGCTACACCTTC; CDR3 protein: CASSLSIFAPSANYGYTF; D gene: -; J gene: TRBJ1-2; V gene: TRBV27; clone size: -; CDR3 length: 18
CDR3 DNA: TGTGCCAGCAGCCCAGGGGCTAGCGGGGGACAGGAGGAGACCCAGTACTTC; CDR3 protein: CASSPGASGGQEETQYF; D gene: TRBD2; J gene: TRBJ2-5; V gene: TRBV9; clone size: -; CDR3 length: 17
CDR3 DNA: TGTGCCAGCAGCTTAGGCTCCTCGGAAGCCTACGAGCAGTACTTC; CDR3 protein: CASSLGSSEAYEQYF; D gene: -; J gene: TRBJ2-7; V gene: TRBV5-4; clone size: once; CDR3 length: 15
CDR3 DNA: TGTGCCTGGAGTATTCGTGCGGGGTGGGACTATGGCTACACCTTC; CDR3 protein: CAWSIRAGWDYGYTF; D gene: -; J gene: TRBJ1-2; V gene: TRBV30; clone size: -; CDR3 length: 15
CDR3 DNA: TGTGCCAGCAGCCCCGGACCCCCGGGGCCCTACGAGCAGTACTTC; CDR3 protein: CASSPGPPGPYEQYF; D gene: -; J gene: TRBJ2-7; V gene: TRBV27; clone size: -; CDR3 length: 15
CDR3 DNA: TGCGCCAGATCAGGGGGGAGGGGCAATGAGCAGTTCTTC; CDR3 protein: CARSGGRGNEQFF; D gene: -; J gene: TRBJ2-1; V gene: TRBV10-1; clone size: -; CDR3 length: 13
CDR3 DNA: TGTGCCAGCAGCTTAGTGGGACTAGCGGGGTACAATGAGCAGTTCTTC; CDR3 protein: CASSLVGLAGYNEQFF; D gene: TRBD2; J gene: TRBJ2-1; V gene: TRBV7-9; clone size: -; CDR3 length: 16
CDR3 DNA: TGTGCCAGCAGGGGCACCTACACTGAAGCTTTCTTT; CDR3 protein: CASRGTYTEAFF; D gene: -; J gene: TRBJ1-1; V gene: TRBV2; clone size: once; CDR3 length: 12
CDR3 DNA: TGTGCCAGCAGCTTAAGGGGGCCTCTAGACGAGCAGTACTTC; CDR3 protein: CASSLRGPLDEQYF; D gene: TRBD1; J gene: TRBJ2-7; V gene: TRBV5-5; clone size: -; CDR3 length: 14
CDR3 DNA: TGTGCCAGCAGACTACAGGGGGGCGGAAACACCATATATTTT; CDR3 protein: CASRLQGGGNTIYF; D gene: TRBD1; J gene: TRBJ1-3; V gene: TRBV6-1; clone size: -; CDR3 length: 14
CDR3 DNA: TGTGCCAGCAGCCTGACAGGGGTAGACTCACCCCTCCACTTT; CDR3 protein: CASSLTGVDSPLHF; D gene: TRBD1; J gene: TRBJ1-6; V gene: TRBV7-9; clone size: -; CDR3 length: 14
CDR3 DNA: TGTGCCAGCAGCAACCGACAGGTGATGAACACTGAAGCTTTCTTT; CDR3 protein: CASSNRQVMNTEAFF; D gene: -; J gene: TRBJ1-1; V gene: TRBV6-1; clone size: -; CDR3 length: 15
CDR3 DNA: TGCGCCAGCAGGGTATCAGAGACCGGGGAGCTGTTTTTT; CDR3 protein: CASRVSETGELFF; D gene: -; J gene: TRBJ2-2; V gene: TRBV5-1; clone size: -; CDR3 length: 13
CDR3 DNA: TGTGCCAGCAGTCCATCGACAGGGACAACTGGAAACACCATATATTTT; CDR3 protein: CASSPSTGTTGNTIYF; D gene: TRBD1; J gene: TRBJ1-3; V gene: TRBV28; clone size: -; CDR3 length: 16
CDR3 DNA: TGTGCCAGCAGCCTAGGGGACAGCCAGAACACTGAAGCTTTCTTT; CDR3 protein: CASSLGDSQNTEAFF; D gene: TRBD1; J gene: TRBJ1-1; V gene: TRBV11-1; clone size: -; CDR3 length: 15
CDR3 DNA: TGTGCCAGTAGTTCGTATCGGGGGCAGGGCTACACCTTC; CDR3 protein: CASSSYRGQGYTF; D gene: -; J gene: TRBJ1-2; V gene: TRBV19; clone size: -; CDR3 length: 13
CDR3 DNA: TGTGCCAGCACCAAGACAGGAGGCACAGATACGCAGTATTTT; CDR3 protein: CASTKTGGTDTQYF; D gene: -; J gene: TRBJ2-3; V gene: TRBV2; clone size: -; CDR3 length: 14
CDR3 DNA: TGTGCCAGTAGCCAAACCGGGACAGCCTACGAGCAGTACTTC; CDR3 protein: CASSQTGTAYEQYF; D gene: TRBD1; J gene: TRBJ2-7; V gene: TRBV19; clone size: -; CDR3 length: 14
CDR3 DNA: TGTGCCAGCAGCCGCAACAGGGGCCTCCCAGGAAACACCATATATTTT; CDR3 protein: CASSRNRGLPGNTIYF; D gene: TRBD1; J gene: TRBJ1-3; V gene: TRBV7-8; clone size: -; CDR3 length: 16
CDR3 DNA: TGTGCCAGCAGCCTTTATACAGGGGAGAACACTGAAGCTTTCTTT; CDR3 protein: CASSLYTGENTEAFF; D gene: TRBD1; J gene: TRBJ1-1; V gene: TRBV28; clone size: -; CDR3 length: 15
CDR3 DNA: TGTGCCAGCAGTCCGTCCGAAAAACTGTTTTTT; CDR3 protein: CASSPSEKLFF; D gene: -; J gene: TRBJ1-4; V gene: TRBV28; clone size: once; CDR3 length: 11
CDR3 DNA: TGTGCCAGCAGCAGACAGGCTGGGAACACTGAAGCTTTCTTT; CDR3 protein: CASSRQAGNTEAFF; D gene: -; J gene: TRBJ1-1; V gene: TRBV9; clone size: few; CDR3 length: 14
CDR3 DNA: TGTGCCAGCAGTGTCGAGGCGATTACCACTGAAGCTTTCTTT; CDR3 protein: CASSVEAITTEAFF; D gene: -; J gene: TRBJ1-1; V gene: TRBV6-1; clone size: -; CDR3 length: 14
CDR3 DNA: TGTGCCATCAGCCCCTCGACAGGGGCCGATCAGCCCCAGCATTTT; CDR3 protein: CAISPSTGADQPQHF; D gene: TRBD1; J gene: TRBJ1-5; V gene: TRBV10-3; clone size: -; CDR3 length: 15
CDR3 DNA: TGTGCCAGCAGCCCCCAGACAGTCGCTGAAGCTTTCTTT; CDR3 protein: CASSPQTVAEAFF; D gene: -; J gene: TRBJ1-1; V gene: TRBV11-2; clone size: -; CDR3 length: 13
CDR3 DNA: TGTGCCAGCTCCCCGGACCGGGACAGGGGTTCTGAAGCTTTCTTT; CDR3 protein: CASSPDRDRGSEAFF; D gene: TRBD1; J gene: TRBJ1-1; V gene: TRBV18; clone size: -; CDR3 length: 15
CDR3 DNA: TGTGCCAGCAGCCAAAGAAGTAAGACCGGGGAGCTGTTTTTT; CDR3 protein: CASSQRSKTGELFF; D gene: -; J gene: TRBJ2-2; V gene: TRBV14; clone size: once; CDR3 length: 14
CDR3 DNA: TGTGCCAGTAGCCACGGACAGGGGAGGGGGAGCAATCAGCCCCAGCATTTT; CDR3 protein: CASSHGQGRGSNQPQHF; D gene: TRBD1; J gene: TRBJ1-5; V gene: TRBV19; clone size: -; CDR3 length: 17
CDR3 DNA: TGTGCCAGTAGTATAAGTCCCACAGCAGTGAACACTGAAGCTTTCTTT; CDR3 protein: CASSISPTAVNTEAFF; D gene: -; J gene: TRBJ1-1; V gene: TRBV19; clone size: -; CDR3 length: 16
CDR3 DNA: TGCGCCAGCAGCCAGGGACAGGGGGAGAATGGCTACACCTTC; CDR3 protein: CASSQGQGENGYTF; D gene: TRBD1; J gene: TRBJ1-2; V gene: TRBV4-3; clone size: once; CDR3 length: 14
CDR3 DNA: TGTGCCAGCAGTCCCTCGGGACTAGCTAGCTCCTACGAGCAGTACTTC; CDR3 protein: CASSPSGLASSYEQYF; D gene: TRBD2; J gene: TRBJ2-7; V gene: TRBV28; clone size: -; CDR3 length: 16
CDR3 DNA: TGTGCCAGCAGCCTAGGAGGAACAGATACGCAGTATTTT; CDR3 protein: CASSLGGTDTQYF; D gene: -; J gene: TRBJ2-3; V gene: TRBV7-3; clone size: -; CDR3 length: 13
CDR3 DNA: TGTGCCAGCAGCAATGGGGGGCTGAACACTGAAGCTTTCTTT; CDR3 protein: CASSNGGLNTEAFF; D gene: -; J gene: TRBJ1-1; V gene: TRBV7-2; clone size: -; CDR3 length: 14
CDR3 DNA: TGCGCCAGCAGTACGTCCTTGGCAGATACGCAGTATTTT; CDR3 protein: CASSTSLADTQYF; D gene: -; J gene: TRBJ2-3; V gene: TRBV10-1; clone size: -; CDR3 length: 13
CDR3 DNA: TGTGCCAGCAGCTTTATACTGACCTACGAGCAGTACTTC; CDR3 protein: CASSFILTYEQYF; D gene: -; J gene: TRBJ2-7; V gene: TRBV5-6; clone size: -; CDR3 length: 13
CDR3 DNA: TGCAGCGTTGAGCGGCCTATCTATGGCTACACCTTC; CDR3 protein: CSVERPIYGYTF; D gene: -; J gene: TRBJ1-2; V gene: TRBV29-1; clone size: few; CDR3 length: 12
CDR3 DNA: TGTGCCAGCAGTGAGGGCCGCGGGGAGACCCAGTACTTC; CDR3 protein: CASSEGRGETQYF; D gene: -; J gene: TRBJ2-5; V gene: TRBV2; clone size: once; CDR3 length: 13
CDR3 DNA: TGTGCCAGCAGCATTTTCTACAATGAGCAGTTCTTC; CDR3 protein: CASSIFYNEQFF; D gene: -; J gene: TRBJ2-1; V gene: TRBV5-6; clone size: -; CDR3 length: 12
CDR3 DNA: TGTGCCAGCAGCTTAACGTTCGGAGGAAGTGAGCAGTTCTTC; CDR3 protein: CASSLTFGGSEQFF; D gene: -; J gene: TRBJ2-1; V gene: TRBV7-3; clone size: -; CDR3 length: 14
CDR3 DNA: TGTGCCAGCACCCCGGGAGGGGGGGCACATGAAAAACTGTTTTTT; CDR3 protein: CASTPGGGAHEKLFF; D gene: -; J gene: TRBJ1-4; V gene: TRBV7-2; clone size: -; CDR3 length: 15
CDR3 DNA: TGTGCCAGCAGCGGACGACAGGGGTCTTATTCACCCCTCCACTTT; CDR3 protein: CASSGRQGSYSPLHF; D gene: TRBD1; J gene: TRBJ1-6; V gene: TRBV25-1; clone size: -; CDR3 length: 15
CDR3 DNA: TGTGCCAGCAGCCCGACGGGGGGGCTGGGCTATGGCTACACCTTC; CDR3 protein: CASSPTGGLGYGYTF; D gene: -; J gene: TRBJ1-2; V gene: TRBV5-6; clone size: once; CDR3 length: 15
CDR3 DNA: TGTGCCAGCAGCTTAGGTCCCGGCTCTGAAGCTTTCTTT; CDR3 protein: CASSLGPGSEAFF; D gene: -; J gene: TRBJ1-1; V gene: TRBV7-9; clone size: -; CDR3 length: 13
CDR3 DNA: TGTGCCAGCAGCCATGGTGCAGGAGCACAGCCCCAGCATTTT; CDR3 protein: CASSHGAGAQPQHF; D gene: -; J gene: TRBJ1-5; V gene: TRBV7-8; clone size: -; CDR3 length: 14
CDR3 DNA: TGTGCCAGCAGCTTGGGCGAGGCAGATACGCAGTATTTT; CDR3 protein: CASSLGEADTQYF; D gene: -; J gene: TRBJ2-3; V gene: TRBV5-4; clone size: -; CDR3 length: 13
CDR3 DNA: TGCAGTGCTAAGGGGCCCAGGGAAGCTTTCTTT; CDR3 protein: CSAKGPREAFF; D gene: -; J gene: TRBJ1-1; V gene: TRBV20-1; clone size: -; CDR3 length: 11
CDR3 DNA: TGCGCCAGCAGCCCACCCCCAGGGTTCAGTTCGGACACTGAAGCTTTCTTT; CDR3 protein: CASSPPPGFSSDTEAFF; D gene: -; J gene: TRBJ1-1; V gene: TRBV5-1; clone size: -; CDR3 length: 17
CDR3 DNA: TGCGCCACCCTACCCCCTAATGGAAACACCATATATTTT; CDR3 protein: CATLPPNGNTIYF; D gene: -; J gene: TRBJ1-3; V gene: TRBV10-2; clone size: -; CDR3 length: 13
CDR3 DNA: TGTGCCTGGAGTGTATCAGGGCAGGGCGTGGAGACCCAGTACTTC; CDR3 protein: CAWSVSGQGVETQYF; D gene: -; J gene: TRBJ2-5; V gene: TRBV30; clone size: -; CDR3 length: 15
CDR3 DNA: TGTGCCAGCAGTGAAGCGGCGCAATTACAAGAGACCCAGTACTTC; CDR3 protein: CASSEAAQLQETQYF; D gene: -; J gene: TRBJ2-5; V gene: TRBV6-1; clone size: -; CDR3 length: 15
CDR3 DNA: TGTGCCAGCAGCGTAGCTACGTACGGGACAGGGAGCTATGGCTACACCTTC; CDR3 protein: CASSVATYGTGSYGYTF; D gene: TRBD1; J gene: TRBJ1-2; V gene: TRBV9; clone size: -; CDR3 length: 17
CDR3 DNA: TGTGCCAGCAGTTTGGGACAAGGGGACTATGGCTACACCTTC; CDR3 protein: CASSLGQGDYGYTF; D gene: -; J gene: TRBJ1-2; V gene: TRBV28; clone size: -; CDR3 length: 14